The rows below give T cell receptor beta chains drawn from one sample of a study of shared T cell receptors in the human thymus. This table comes from immunoSEQ multiplex PCR, and its TCRdb copy is limited to in-frame clones, with some not included. The sample shows hundreds of thousands of clones, roughly 90% of them seen only once. The sample was also linked to a second study, of human thymus T cells.

The sample consisted of thymocytes. These receptor sequences come from a boy younger than two with a congenital heart defect. CDR3s include the opening cysteine and the closing phenylalanine or tryptophan. A D gene is named only where the DNA matches it firmly. The size of a clone is reported for some rows only, either as once, few or many, or as a class for expanded clones.

TRBJ2-1 NA TRBV11-2 NA TGTGCCAGCAGCTTAGTGCCTAGTCCAGGGCACAATGAGCAGTTCTTC CASSLVPSPGHNEQFF
TRBJ1-5 NA TRBV2 TRBD1 TGTGCCAGCAGTGGACTAGGCACAGGGGAAGGGAAAAGCAATCAGCCCCAGCATTTT CASSGLGTGEGKSNQPQHF
TRBJ2-1 NA TRBV4-3 NA TGCGCCAGCAGCCAAGATCTCTCCTACTACAATGAGCAGTTCTTC CASSQDLSYYNEQFF
TRBJ2-7 NA TRBV27 NA TGTGCCAGCAGTTCCACGAGGGCCTACGAGCAGTACTTC CASSSTRAYEQYF
TRBJ1-1 once TRBV18 TRBD1 TGTGCCAGCTCACCAAGAACAGGGGGCACTGAAGCTTTCTTT CASSPRTGGTEAFF
TRBJ2-5 once TRBV10-1 NA TGCGCCAGCAGTGAGCGTGGCAGGCAAGAGACCCAGTACTTC CASSERGRQETQYF
TRBJ2-4 NA TRBV19 TRBD1 TGTGCCAGTAGCTTACAGGGGGAGGCCAAAAACATTCAGTACTTC CASSLQGEAKNIQYF
TRBJ2-1 NA TRBV5-4 TRBD2 TGTGCCAGCAGGCTAGCGGGGGGGGATGAGCAGTTCTTC CASRLAGGDEQFF
TRBJ1-4 NA TRBV4-2 NA TGTGCCAGCAGCCAAGCTCCAGGGGCCAATGAAAAACTGTTTTTT CASSQAPGANEKLFF
TRBJ2-7 NA TRBV4-1 TRBD2 TGCGCCAGCAGCCAAGATGCATCACAAGGACTAGCGGGACAGGAGAGCTCCTACGAGCAGTACTTC CASSQDASQGLAGQESSYEQYF
TRBJ2-6 NA TRBV7-2 NA TGTGCCAGCAGTCATAAAAGCGTAACCTCTGGGGCCAACGTCCTGACTTTC CASSHKSVTSGANVLTF
TRBJ2-7 NA TRBV27 TRBD1 TGTGCCAGCAGACACAGGGGGCACAACGAGCAGTACTTC CASRHRGHNEQYF
TRBJ2-6 once TRBV5-1 NA TGCGCCAGCAGCCATAACTTGACGCCGGGCAGGGTGGCCTCTGGGGCCAACGTCCTGACTTTC CASSHNLTPGRVASGANVLTF
TRBJ2-7 NA TRBV28 NA TGTGCCAGCAGTCCTCCGATCCTCGGCGGGAAAGGGGCCGAGCAGTACTTC CASSPPILGGKGAEQYF
TRBJ1-1 NA TRBV5-1 TRBD1 TGCGCCAGCAGAATACAGGGGATGAACACTGAAGCTTTCTTT CASRIQGMNTEAFF
TRBJ1-1 NA TRBV4-3 NA TGCGCCAGCAGCCCCGGTTCGGGCACTGAAGCTTTCTTT CASSPGSGTEAFF
TRBJ2-1 NA TRBV12-5 TRBD2 TGTGCTAGTGGTTTGGTAGCGGGAGTGACCGACAATGAGCAGTTCTTC CASGLVAGVTDNEQFF
TRBJ2-2 NA TRBV5-1 TRBD1 TGCGCCAGCAGCCACCCCACAGGGGTACCCGGGGAGCTGTTTTTT CASSHPTGVPGELFF
TRBJ1-3 NA TRBV4-1 NA TGCGCCAGCAGCGCAGGGACACTTGGCTCTGGAAACACCATATATTTT CASSAGTLGSGNTIYF
TRBJ2-2 few TRBV9 NA TGTGCCAGCAGCGTAGACGGGAGAAGTGTCACCGGGGAGCTGTTTTTT CASSVDGRSVTGELFF
TRBJ2-7 NA TRBV6-1 NA TGTGCCAGCAGTGATCCCCCGGGAAGGGACTACGAGCAGTACTTC CASSDPPGRDYEQYF
TRBJ2-6 NA TRBV27 TRBD1 TGTGCCAGCAGTTCACCGGGACAGTTGTCCTCTGGGGCCAACGTCCTGACTTTC CASSSPGQLSSGANVLTF
TRBJ2-1 NA TRBV27 NA TGTGCCAGCAGTTTCCATATATCCGCTTCGGAGGAACTTAATGAGCAGTTCTTC CASSFHISASEELNEQFF
TRBJ1-5 NA TRBV6-1 NA TGTGCCAGCAGCAGATGGGGGGACCCCCAGCATTTT CASSRWGDPQHF
TRBJ1-5 NA TRBV10-3 NA TGTGCCATCAGTGAGTCACGGAGGCCTCCCTATAGCAATCAGCCCCAGCATTTT CAISESRRPPYSNQPQHF
TRBJ2-1 NA TRBV20-1 NA TGCAGTGCTAGCGGTCAGTTCTTC CSASGQFF
TRBJ2-2 NA TRBV4-3 NA TGCGCCAGCAGCCAAGAACGTGGAGGGGAGCCCGGGGAGCTGTTTTTT CASSQERGGEPGELFF
TRBJ2-1 once TRBV5-1 TRBD2 TGCGCCAGCAGCATAAGACTAGCGGGAAAGGGTGGGAATGAGCAGTTCTTC CASSIRLAGKGGNEQFF
TRBJ2-7 once TRBV6-5 TRBD2 TGTGCCAGCACCATGGGAGGGGAAGACTACGAGCAGTACTTC CASTMGGEDYEQYF
TRBJ1-2 few TRBV28 NA TGTGCCAGCACCGTTTGGGAGGGGGGGGCAGAAGCTAACTATGGCTACACCTTC CASTVWEGGAEANYGYTF
TRBJ2-1 NA TRBV29-1 TRBD2 TGCAGCGTCGGCCGACTAGCGGACAATGAGCAGTTCTTC CSVGRLADNEQFF
TRBJ2-3 once TRBV4-2 NA TGTGCCAGCAGCCAGGGACTGAGAGGTGCCACAGATACGCAGTATTTT CASSQGLRGATDTQYF
TRBJ2-3 NA TRBV9 TRBD1 TGTGCCAGCAGCGTCGCAAGACAGGGTACAGATACGCAGTATTTT CASSVARQGTDTQYF
TRBJ2-5 NA TRBV28 NA TGTGCCAGCAGTTTGGGCCAGAGAATTGGCGCAGAGACCCAGTACTTC CASSLGQRIGAETQYF
TRBJ2-7 NA TRBV30 TRBD2 TGTGCCTGGAGTGTACTCGGACTAGCTCTGAGCTCCTACGAGCAGTACTTC CAWSVLGLALSSYEQYF
TRBJ2-7 NA TRBV4-2 NA TGTGCCAGCAGCCGGCCCTCGGGCTCCTACGAGCAGTACTTC CASSRPSGSYEQYF
TRBJ2-7 once TRBV7-2 TRBD2 TGTGCCAGCAGCCCCGGGACTAGCGGGAGAAAACGGACTGGCGAGCAGTACTTC CASSPGTSGRKRTGEQYF
TRBJ2-1 NA TRBV4-3 NA TGCGCCAGCAGCCAAGATCGGATAAAAGTCCGGAACAGGGAGGAGCAGTTCTTC CASSQDRIKVRNREEQFF
TRBJ2-5 NA TRBV7-2 NA TGTGCCAGCAGCTCTCGGTTTCCCGTTGAGGAGACCCAGTACTTC CASSSRFPVEETQYF
TRBJ2-5 NA TRBV7-6 NA TGTGCCAGCGGAGCCGAAGAGACCCAGTACTTC CASGAEETQYF
TRBJ2-2 NA TRBV6-5 TRBD2 TGTGCCAGCAGTTATAGCGGGAGTAGGGAAGCCGGGGAGCTGTTTTTT CASSYSGSREAGELFF
TRBJ2-1 NA TRBV15 TRBD1 TGTGCCACCAGCAGATACAGGGGTGTTGAGCAGTTCTTC CATSRYRGVEQFF
TRBJ2-1 NA TRBV7-2 NA TGTGCCAGCAGCTTAGTCGGGGGGCGTCCCGGGACAAACAATGAGCAGTTCTTC CASSLVGGRPGTNNEQFF